One sample yielded the 19 T cell receptor beta chains listed below, sequenced in a study of Graves' ophthalmopathy and Graves' hyperthyroidism. TCR beta CDR3 regions were amplified from RNA transcripts. After a first-round RT-PCR with HTBI primers, a second-round multiplex PCR was run. TCRdb reanalysed the multiplex PCR reads using MiXCR and keeps one entry per CDR3 protein. The data show 200,000 to 300,000 distinct CDR3 sequences, with around 42% seen just once and approximately 51% held by the top ten. The sequenced material came from peripheral blood. The receptor source for this set is an adult man with Graves' ophthalmopathy.

This clonotype was counted a few times. The chain combines TRBV20-1 with TRBJ1-1; TRBD1 matches 8 bases. Germline assignment: CDR1 DFQATT and CDR2 SNEGSKA (reference sequence). The CDR3 is 15 amino acids. The ends lost 1 base at V and 5 bases at J; junction bases unmatched: 9. Here the CDR3 DNA reads TGCAGTGCTAGAGGGGCAGGGGGCGCGTGGACTGAAGCTTTCTTT. Its translation is CSARGAGGAWTEAFF.

This clonotype was recorded many times. This sequence joins TRBV29-1 and TRBJ1-4; the match to TRBD1 covers 7 bases. The CDR3 has 12 residues. Germline trimming cut 3 bases from V and 8 bases from J; bases unmatched to any gene: 3. Germline CDR1 is SQVTM and CDR2 is ANQGSEA. Here the CDR3 DNA reads TGCAGCGTTGAGGGACAGAACGAAAAACTGTTTTTT. It encodes CSVEGQNEKLFF.

The genes are TRBV24-1 and TRBJ2-2; tentatively, D is TRBD1 (6 bases). This CDR3 spans 12 amino acids. Trimming shortened V by 9 bases and J by 6 bases, and 10 bases separated the two germline ends. Per the germline V gene, CDR1 is KGHDR and CDR2 is SFDVKD. CDR3 coding DNA: TGTGCCACCTGCAGGGGTTCCGGGGAGCTGTTTTTT. It yields the protein CATCRGSGELFF.

In the case of this clonotype: At one of its ends the junction is not consistent with the germline gene, which may arise from a read error. CDR3 coding DNA: TGTGCCAGTACCGGGCCACCCTCCTACGGGCAGTACTTC. This translates into CASTGPPSYGQYF. V and J are TRBV10-3 and TRBJ2-7, with D hard to call. Germline V gene sequence: CDR1 ENHRY, CDR2 SYGVKD. This CDR3 is 13 amino acids long.

The chain joins TRBV29-1 to TRBJ1-5, with TRBD1 as a possible D gene (5 bases). Germline V gives CDR1 SQVTM, CDR2 ANQGSEA. The CDR3 has 13 residues. The CDR3 DNA reads TGCAGTCTTTCGACAGTCCGACGGCAGCCCCAGCATTTT. This sequence encodes CSLSTVRRQPQHF.

Only a few counts were recorded for this clonotype. The J gene is TRBJ2-7, the V gene TRBV16; D is possibly TRBD1 (5 bases). The CDR3 is 14 residues long. Germline CDR1 reads KGHSY; CDR2 reads FQNENV. Trimming removed 2 bases from V and 3 bases from J, with 11 bases in between. For the CDR3, the DNA is TGTGCCAGCAGCCAAGAGCCTAGGGGCTACGAGCAGTACTTC. Protein: CASSQEPRGYEQYF.

The genes are TRBV12-3 or TRBV12-4 and TRBJ2-7; TRBD1 matches at 7 bases. The CDR3 has 16 residues. Trimming took 2 bases from V and 1 from J; bases not matched to a gene: 8. The CDR3, as DNA: TGTGCCAGCAGTTTAACCTGGACAGGCCCATCCTACGAGCAGTACTTC. This gives the protein CASSLTWTGPSYEQYF.

This clonotype was picked up many times. This chain uses TRBV24-1 with TRBJ2-5; tentative D call: TRBD1 (5 bases). The CDR3 has 12 residues. Germline lookup yields CDR1 KGHDR and CDR2 SFDVKD. Trimming took off 10 bases at V and 5 bases at J, with 13 bases between the two ends. CDR3 amino acids: CATSQASETQYF. In DNA form, the CDR3 reads TGTGCCACGTCACAGGCTTCGGAGACCCAGTACTTC.

This clonotype was detected only a few times. The rearrangement links TRBV7-8 to TRBJ2-1, with D possibly being TRBD1 or TRBD2 (5 bases each). This CDR3 region has 15 residues. Trimming took off 1 base at V and 5 bases at J, with 12 bases between the two ends. Germline CDR1 SGHVS, CDR2 FQNEAQ. The CDR3 loop is CASSLDVGTHNEQFF. DNA for the CDR3: TGTGCCAGCAGCTTAGACGTCGGGACCCACAATGAGCAGTTCTTC.

This clonotype was seen ten or more times. The CDR3 is CSARPTGTSYEQYF. In nucleotides, the CDR3 is TGCAGTGCTCGACCGACAGGGACCTCCTACGAGCAGTACTTC. The J gene is TRBJ2-7, the V gene TRBV20-1, with TRBD1 matching over 7 bases. Per germline, CDR1 DFQATT and CDR2 SNEGSKA (reference sequence). The CDR3 covers 14 residues. J was trimmed by 0 bases and V by 5 bases; bases with no gene match: 7.

The chain combines TRBV10-3 with TRBJ2-7, with D tentatively TRBD1 (6 bases). CDR1 and CDR2 (germline): ENHRY, SYGVKD. V lost 10 bases, J lost 2 bases, and 12 bases lay in between. This CDR3 is 12 amino acids long. The CDR3 reads CATLGTTYEQYF. CDR3 DNA: TGTGCCACCCTCGGGACAACCTACGAGCAGTACTTC.

The table lists this clonotype with a few counts. The chain couples TRBV29-1 to TRBJ2-7, with TRBD1 as a possible D gene (6 bases). Per the germline V gene, CDR1 is SQVTM and CDR2 is ANQGSEA. The CDR3 has 13 residues. The V gene lost 4 bases and the J gene lost 2 bases, with 12 bases spanning the gap. The CDR3 spells CSVGFRGTYEQYF. CDR3 nucleotide sequence: TGCAGCGTTGGTTTCAGGGGCACCTACGAGCAGTACTTC.

The J gene is TRBJ1-3, the V gene TRBV15, with no clear D. V was pared by 0 bases and J by 4 bases, with 10 bases between. CDR1 and CDR2 (germline): LNHNV, YYDKDF (reference sequence). The CDR3 runs to 15 residues. The CDR3 sequence is CATSREGGLGNTIYF. DNA of the CDR3: TGTGCCACCAGCAGAGAAGGCGGTTTGGGAAACACCATATATTTT.

The V and J genes are TRBV10-3 and TRBJ1-4; D remains ambiguous. This CDR3 has 13 residues. V lost 3 bases to trimming and J lost 6 bases, with 8 bases between them. Germline lookup yields CDR1 ENHRY and CDR2 SYGVKD. The CDR3 loop reads CAISDRMDEKLFF. Written as DNA, the CDR3 is TGTGCCATCAGTGACAGGATGGATGAAAAACTGTTTTTT.

Note on this clonotype: A junction end diverges from the germline sequence, so it may reflect a read error. The gene calls are TRBV4-1 and TRBJ2-7; D gene ambiguous. The CDR3 consists of 15 residues. The germline CDR1 and CDR2 sequences are MGHRA and YSYEKL. The CDR3 loop reads CASSQESLSSYEQYF. The CDR3 region has the DNA TGTGCCAGCAGCCAAGAGTCACTGAGCTCCTACGAGCAGTACTTC.

J is TRBJ1-2 and V is TRBV6-6; D is unclear. Germline CDR1 MNHNY, CDR2 SVGAGI (reference sequence). This CDR3 region has 12 residues. Between the trimmed V and J ends, which lost 7 bases and 4 bases, there was a span of 10 bases. The CDR3, as DNA: TGTGCCAGCACCCTCCGCTTCTATGGCTACACCTTC. Translation: CASTLRFYGYTF.

This clonotype was counted only a few times. The rearrangement links TRBV7-9 to TRBJ1-3; 8 bases match TRBD1. J lost 8 bases, V lost 5 bases, and 11 bases had no gene match. CDR3 length: 15 amino acids. Per germline, CDR1 SEHNR and CDR2 FQNEAQ (reference sequence). In DNA form, the CDR3 reads TGTGCCAGCAGCAGGCCGACAGGGGCGGTCGACACCATATATTTT. This gives the protein CASSRPTGAVDTIYF.

This rearrangement joins TRBV7-2 to TRBJ1-2; the D gene is possibly TRBD1 (6 bases). The CDR3 has 15 residues. Trimming removed 1 base from V and 1 base from J, with 10 bases in between. Germline CDR1 is SGHTA and CDR2 is FQGNSA. The CDR3 DNA is TGTGCCAGCAGCTTAGGGGGGCGGGGTAACTATGGCTACACCTTC. It encodes CASSLGGRGNYGYTF.

Of note for this clonotype: A junction boundary mismatches the germline segment, possibly from a read error. The rearrangement links TRBV25-1 to TRBJ2-7, with D possibly TRBD2 on 5 matching bases. Germline-derived CDR1 and CDR2 are MGHDK and SYGVNS. There are 14 residues in the CDR3. The CDR3 loop is CASSQERLSYEQYF. The CDR3, as DNA: TGCGCCAGCAGCCAAGAGCGACTATCCTACGAGCAGTACTTC.